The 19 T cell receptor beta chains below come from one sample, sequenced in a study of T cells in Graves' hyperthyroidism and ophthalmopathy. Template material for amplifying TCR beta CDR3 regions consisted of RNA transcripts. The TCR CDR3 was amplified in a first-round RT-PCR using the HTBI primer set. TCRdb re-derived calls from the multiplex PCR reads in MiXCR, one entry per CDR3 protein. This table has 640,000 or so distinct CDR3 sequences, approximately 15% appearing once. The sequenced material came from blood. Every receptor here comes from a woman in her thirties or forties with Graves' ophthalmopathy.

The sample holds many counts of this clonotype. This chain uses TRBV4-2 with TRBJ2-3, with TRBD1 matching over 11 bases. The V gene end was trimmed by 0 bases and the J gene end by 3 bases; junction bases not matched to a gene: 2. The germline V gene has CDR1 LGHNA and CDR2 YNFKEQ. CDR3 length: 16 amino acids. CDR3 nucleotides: TGTGCCAGCAGCCAAGATGGGACAGGGGGAACAGATACGCAGTATTTT. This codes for CASSQDGTGGTDTQYF.

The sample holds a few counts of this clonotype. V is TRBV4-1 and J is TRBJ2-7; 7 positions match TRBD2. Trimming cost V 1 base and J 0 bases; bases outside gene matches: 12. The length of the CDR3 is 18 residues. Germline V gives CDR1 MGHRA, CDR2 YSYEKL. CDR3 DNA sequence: TGCGCCAGCAGCCAAGCCACCACCACTAGCGTTCTCTCCTACGAGCAGTACTTC. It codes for CASSQATTTSVLSYEQYF.

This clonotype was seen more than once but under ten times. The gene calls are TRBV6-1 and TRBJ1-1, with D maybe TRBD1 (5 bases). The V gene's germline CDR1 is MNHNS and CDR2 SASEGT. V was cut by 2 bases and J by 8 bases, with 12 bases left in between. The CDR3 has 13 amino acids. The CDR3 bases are TGTGCCAGCAGTGAAATTAGGGGCATAGAAGCTTTCTTT. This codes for CASSEIRGIEAFF.

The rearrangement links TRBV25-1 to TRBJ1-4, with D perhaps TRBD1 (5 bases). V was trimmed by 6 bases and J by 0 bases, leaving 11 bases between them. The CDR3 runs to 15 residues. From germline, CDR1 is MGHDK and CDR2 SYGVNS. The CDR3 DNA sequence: TGTGCCAGCAGGACCGGGGCCTCAACTAATGAAAAACTGTTTTTT. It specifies CASRTGASTNEKLFF.

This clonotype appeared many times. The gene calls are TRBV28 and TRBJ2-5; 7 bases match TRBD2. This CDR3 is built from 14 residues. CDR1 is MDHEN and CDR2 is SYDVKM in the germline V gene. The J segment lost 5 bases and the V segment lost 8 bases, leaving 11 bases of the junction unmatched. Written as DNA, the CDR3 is TGTGCCAGCGGGACTAAGGACGGGTCGGAGACCCAGTACTTC. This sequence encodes CASGTKDGSETQYF.

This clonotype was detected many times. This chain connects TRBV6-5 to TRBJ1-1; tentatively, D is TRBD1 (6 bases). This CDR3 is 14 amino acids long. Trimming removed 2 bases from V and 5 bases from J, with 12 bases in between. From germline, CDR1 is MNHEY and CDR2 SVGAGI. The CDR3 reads CASSYTRGGTEAFF. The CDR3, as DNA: TGTGCCAGCAGTTACACCAGGGGAGGGACTGAAGCTTTCTTT.

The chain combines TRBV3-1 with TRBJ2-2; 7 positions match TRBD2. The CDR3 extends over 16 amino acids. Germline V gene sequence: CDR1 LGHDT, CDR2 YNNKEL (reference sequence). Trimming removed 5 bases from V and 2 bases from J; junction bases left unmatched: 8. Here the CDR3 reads CASSRASGINTGELFF. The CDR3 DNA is TGTGCCAGCAGCAGAGCTAGCGGTATAAACACCGGGGAGCTGTTTTTT.

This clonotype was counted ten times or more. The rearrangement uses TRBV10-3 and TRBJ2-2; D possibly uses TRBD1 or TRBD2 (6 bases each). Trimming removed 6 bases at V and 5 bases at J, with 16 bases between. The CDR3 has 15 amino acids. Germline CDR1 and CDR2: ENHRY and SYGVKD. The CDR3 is CAISEGGGGTGELFF. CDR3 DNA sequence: TGTGCCATCAGCGAAGGAGGGGGAGGTACCGGGGAGCTGTTTTTT.

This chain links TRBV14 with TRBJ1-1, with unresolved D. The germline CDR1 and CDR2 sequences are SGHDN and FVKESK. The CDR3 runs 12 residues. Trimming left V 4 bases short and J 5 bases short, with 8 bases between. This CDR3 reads CASSRTYTEAFF. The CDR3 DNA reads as TGTGCCAGCAGCCGAACTTATACTGAAGCTTTCTTT.

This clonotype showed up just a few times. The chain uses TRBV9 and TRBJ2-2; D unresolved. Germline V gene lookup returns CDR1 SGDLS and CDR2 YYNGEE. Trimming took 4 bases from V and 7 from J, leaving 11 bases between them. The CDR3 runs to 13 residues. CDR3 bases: TGTGCCAGCAGCCCACTCTCTCGCGGGGAGCTGTTTTTT. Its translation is CASSPLSRGELFF.

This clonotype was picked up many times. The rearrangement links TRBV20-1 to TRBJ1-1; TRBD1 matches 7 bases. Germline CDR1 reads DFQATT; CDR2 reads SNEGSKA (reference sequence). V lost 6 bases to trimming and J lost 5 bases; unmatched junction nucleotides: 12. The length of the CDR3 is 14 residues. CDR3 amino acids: CSALLSRGLTEAFF. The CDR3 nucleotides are TGCAGTGCCTTATTGTCTAGGGGGCTGACTGAAGCTTTCTTT.

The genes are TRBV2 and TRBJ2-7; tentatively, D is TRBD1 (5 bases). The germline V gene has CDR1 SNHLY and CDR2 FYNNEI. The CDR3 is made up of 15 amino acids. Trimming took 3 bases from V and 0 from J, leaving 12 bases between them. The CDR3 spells CASSEELGPSYEQYF. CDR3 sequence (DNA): TGTGCCAGCAGTGAGGAGCTGGGGCCCTCCTACGAGCAGTACTTC.

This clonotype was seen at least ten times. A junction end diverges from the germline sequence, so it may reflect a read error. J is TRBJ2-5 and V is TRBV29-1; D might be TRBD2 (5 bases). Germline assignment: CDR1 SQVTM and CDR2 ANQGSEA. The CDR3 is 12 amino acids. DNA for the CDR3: TGCAGCGTAGAAGCGGAGCAAGAGACCCAGTACTTC. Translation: CSVEAEQETQYF.

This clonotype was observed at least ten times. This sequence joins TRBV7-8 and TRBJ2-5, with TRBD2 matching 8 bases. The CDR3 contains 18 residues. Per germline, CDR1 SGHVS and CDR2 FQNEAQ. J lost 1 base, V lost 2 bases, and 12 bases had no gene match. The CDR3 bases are TGTGCCAGCAGCTTAAGTGGTGGGGTAGCGGGGCTCCAAGAGACCCAGTACTTC. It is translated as CASSLSGGVAGLQETQYF.

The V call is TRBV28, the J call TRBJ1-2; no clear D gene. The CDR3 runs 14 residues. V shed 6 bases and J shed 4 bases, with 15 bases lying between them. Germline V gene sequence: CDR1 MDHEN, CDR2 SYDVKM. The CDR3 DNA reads TGTGCCAGCAGCCGAGTCAGTTTCGGCTATGGCTACACCTTC. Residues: CASSRVSFGYGYTF.

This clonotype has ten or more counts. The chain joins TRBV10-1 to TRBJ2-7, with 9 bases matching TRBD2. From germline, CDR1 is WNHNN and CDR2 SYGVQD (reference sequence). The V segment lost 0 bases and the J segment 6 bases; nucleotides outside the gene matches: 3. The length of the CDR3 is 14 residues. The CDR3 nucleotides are TGCGCCAGCAGTGAGTCTAGCGGGAGTAGCGAGCAGTACTTC. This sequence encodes CASSESSGSSEQYF.

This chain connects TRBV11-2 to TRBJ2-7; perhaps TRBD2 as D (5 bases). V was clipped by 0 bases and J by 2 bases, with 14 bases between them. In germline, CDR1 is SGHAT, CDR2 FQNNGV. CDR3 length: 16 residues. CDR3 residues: CASSLDFRTGTYEQYF. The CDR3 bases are TGTGCCAGCAGCTTAGATTTTCGGACTGGTACCTACGAGCAGTACTTC.

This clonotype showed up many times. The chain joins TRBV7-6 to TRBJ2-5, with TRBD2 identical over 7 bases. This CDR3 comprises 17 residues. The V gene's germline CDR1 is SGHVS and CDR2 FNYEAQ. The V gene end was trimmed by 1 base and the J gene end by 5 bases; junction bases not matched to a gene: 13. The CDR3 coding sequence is TGTGCCAGCAGCTTAGGTCGGGGGGACCGAACTGCGGAGACCCAGTACTTC. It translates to CASSLGRGDRTAETQYF.

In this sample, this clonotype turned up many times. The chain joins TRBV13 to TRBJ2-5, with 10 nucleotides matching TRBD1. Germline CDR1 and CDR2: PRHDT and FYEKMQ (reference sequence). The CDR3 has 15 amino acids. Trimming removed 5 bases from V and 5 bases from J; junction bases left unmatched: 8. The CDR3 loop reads CASSEGQGISETQYF. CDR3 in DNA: TGTGCCAGCAGCGAGGGACAGGGGATCTCGGAGACCCAGTACTTC.